The 18 T cell receptor beta chains listed next were all sequenced from one sample in a study of PD-L1 blockade in urothelial cancer. The repertoire was sequenced with immunoSEQ multiplex PCR; TCRdb's copy has only in-frame clones and lacks some. The sample holds just over 50,000 clones, about 86% seen once. This sample comprised PBMCs, obtained around atezolizumab (anti-PD-L1) treatment. All receptors derive from a man in his fifties or sixties with urothelial cancer.

This sequence joins TRBV2 and TRBJ2-7; TRBD1 matches 10 bases. CDR1 and CDR2 (germline): SNHLY, FYNNEI. The CDR3 runs 15 residues. With V trimmed by 6 bases and J by 1 base, 6 bases remained unmatched. In nucleotides, the CDR3 is TGTGCCAGCAGAGAGGGGACAGGGGTTTCCTACGAGCAGTACTTC. Amino acids: CASREGTGVSYEQYF.

The chain has TRBV19 and TRBJ1-5, with 8 bases matching TRBD1. Germline values: CDR1 LNHDA, CDR2 SQIVND (reference sequence). V was clipped by 6 bases and J by 1 base; unmatched bases: 8. This CDR3 comprises 16 residues. The DNA of the CDR3 is TGTGCCAGTAGCGATGAGACAGGGGTCAGCAATCAGCCCCAGCATTTT. It specifies CASSDETGVSNQPQHF. The full variable domain, with the rest looked up from reference TRBV19 and TRBJ1-5, is DGGITQSPKYLFRKEGQNVTLSCEQNLNHDAMYWYRQDPGQGLRLIYYSQIVNDFQKGDIAEGYSVSREKKESFPLTVTSAQKNPTAFYLCASSDETGVSNQPQHFGDGTRLSIL.

CDR3 in amino acids: CASSLWFGTSGMETDTQYF. The DNA of the CDR3 is TGTGCCAGCAGTTTATGGTTTGGGACTAGCGGGATGGAGACAGATACGCAGTATTTT. This chain links TRBV27 with TRBJ2-3; 13 nucleotides line up with TRBD2. Trimming removed 1 base from V and 3 bases from J; junction bases left unmatched: 10. This CDR3 has 19 residues. The germline gives CDR1 MNHEY, CDR2 SMNVEV (reference sequence).

This clone was seen once. V gene TRBV5-4 combines with J gene TRBJ1-5; D not resolved. The CDR3 spans 15 residues. The V end lost 1 base, the J end lost 6 bases, and 14 bases lay between the germline ends. Germline CDR1 and CDR2: SGHNT and YYREEE (reference sequence). Here the CDR3 reads CASSLRAGRTQPQHF. Written as DNA, the CDR3 is TGTGCCAGCAGCTTGAGGGCCGGGAGGACTCAGCCCCAGCATTTT.

V usage is TRBV5-4 and J usage is TRBJ2-5; D might be TRBD2 (7 bases). The CDR3 runs 14 residues. Germline-derived CDR1 and CDR2 are SGHNT and YYREEE (reference sequence). V shed 3 bases and J shed 3 bases, with 12 bases lying between them. The CDR3 DNA sequence: TGTGCCAGCAGCTCCGCGGGGGCCGAAGAGACCCAGTACTTC. Its translation: CASSSAGAEETQYF.

The CDR3 loop is CASSLDRLAGGNEQFF. CDR3 DNA: TGTGCCAGCAGCTTAGATCGACTAGCGGGGGGCAATGAGCAGTTCTTC. This chain connects TRBV11-2 to TRBJ2-1; 13 positions agree with TRBD2. This CDR3 comprises 16 residues. V lost 0 bases to trimming and J lost 6 bases; unmatched junction nucleotides: 2. Germline lookup yields CDR1 SGHAT and CDR2 FQNNGV.

The CDR3, as DNA: TGTGCCAGCGGGAGGGCGGATGGCTACACCTTC. Translating it yields CASGRADGYTF. V and J are TRBV27 and TRBJ1-2; D uncertain. The CDR3 covers 11 residues. CDR1 and CDR2 from the germline V gene are MNHEY and SMNVEV (reference sequence). V lost 8 bases, J lost 6 bases, and 10 bases lay in between.

About this clone: At the DNA level, this CDR3 is encoded by other sequences in the same sample as well. This chain joins TRBV18 and TRBJ2-3; 8 bases are a match to TRBD1. V lost 3 bases, J lost 3 bases, and 5 bases stayed unmatched. The CDR3 is 15 amino acids. The germline V gene encodes CDR1 KGHSH and CDR2 LQKENI. CDR3 DNA: TGTGCCAGCTCACCCGGGACAGGTAGAACAGATACGCAGTATTTT. This sequence encodes CASSPGTGRTDTQYF. The full variable domain, its missing parts supplied by reference TRBV18 and TRBJ2-3, is NAGVMQNPRHLVRRRGQEARLRCSPMKGHSHVYWYRQLPEEGLKFMVYLQKENIIDESGMPKERFSAEFPKEGPSILRIQQVVRGDSAAYFCASSPGTGRTDTQYFGPGTRLTVL.

The rearrangement joins TRBV19 to TRBJ1-5, with 8 nucleotides matching TRBD1. The CDR3 length is 15 residues. V trimming: 4 bases; J trimming: 7 bases; junction bases outside the gene matches: 9. Germline-derived CDR1 and CDR2 are LNHDA and SQIVND (reference sequence). The CDR3 DNA reads as TGTGCCAGTAGTACCCAACAGGGGGGACGACAGCCCCAGCATTTT. It specifies CASSTQQGGRQPQHF.

V usage is TRBV11-2 and J usage is TRBJ2-7, with 11 bases lining up with TRBD2. After removal of 1 base from V and 4 bases from J, the junction contained 3 bases not matched to a gene. The germline CDR1 and CDR2 sequences are SGHAT and FQNNGV. This CDR3 is 15 amino acids long. The CDR3 region is CASSLGTSGFYEQYF. The CDR3 nucleotides read TGTGCCAGCAGCTTAGGGACTAGCGGGTTTTACGAGCAGTACTTC.

The chain recombines TRBV11-3 with TRBJ2-3; the match to TRBD1 covers 8 bases. The CDR3 has 12 residues. Unmatched junction bases numbered 6, after V lost 5 bases and J lost 11 bases. The germline CDR1 and CDR2 sequences are SGHNT and YENEEA. CDR3 sequence: CASSPGQAGQYF. In nucleotides, the CDR3 is TGTGCCAGCAGCCCGGGACAGGCCGGGCAGTATTTT.

The chain links TRBV29-1 to TRBJ2-5; 8 bases agree with TRBD2. The CDR3 contains 14 residues. In germline, CDR1 is SQVTM, CDR2 ANQGSEA. The V segment lost 8 bases and the J segment 1 base; nucleotides outside the gene matches: 9. CDR3 loop: CSTSPGGPQETQYF. The CDR3, as DNA: TGCAGCACTTCGCCGGGAGGGCCCCAAGAGACCCAGTACTTC.

V usage is TRBV7-3 and J usage is TRBJ1-3; 7 bases are a match to TRBD1. The CDR3 has 13 residues. Per the germline V gene, CDR1 is SGHTA and CDR2 is FQGTGA. The V and J ends lost 3 bases and 4 bases, in that order; junction bases with no gene match: 0. The CDR3 DNA sequence: TGTGCCAGCAGCTTGGACAGGGGAAACACCATATATTTT. This translates into CASSLDRGNTIYF. Full variable domain (outside the CDR3, taken from reference TRBV7-3 and TRBJ1-3): GAGVSQTPSNKVTEKGKYVELRCDPISGHTALYWYRQSLGQGPEFLIYFQGTGAADDSGLPNDRFFAVRPEGSVSTLKIQRTERGDSAVYLCASSLDRGNTIYFGEGSWLTVV.

The chain combines TRBV7-8 with TRBJ2-7, with TRBD1 matching over 12 bases. The germline CDR1 and CDR2 sequences are SGHVS and FQNEAQ. V lost 1 base and J lost 0; bases outside the gene matches: 4. The CDR3 contains 17 residues. The CDR3 loop is CASSLEGGQGASYEQYF. The CDR3 DNA is TGTGCCAGCAGCTTAGAAGGGGGACAGGGGGCCTCCTACGAGCAGTACTTC.

The V gene is TRBV10-3, the J gene TRBJ2-7; TRBD1 matches at 8 bases. The CDR3 is made up of 13 amino acids. The germline V gene encodes CDR1 ENHRY and CDR2 SYGVKD. With 10 bases clipped from V and 2 bases from J, the junction kept 7 bases outside the gene matches. The CDR3 is CATKTGDAYEQYF. CDR3 DNA: TGTGCCACCAAGACAGGGGATGCCTACGAGCAGTACTTC.

This clone occurred once. The rearrangement joins TRBV18 to TRBJ2-6; D possibly corresponds to TRBD2 (7 bases). The CDR3 contains 17 residues. V dropped 1 base and J dropped 0 bases, with 10 bases sitting between them. CDR1 and CDR2 (germline): KGHSH, LQKENI. The CDR3 spells CASSPRGGPSGANVLTF. The CDR3 DNA is TGTGCCAGCTCACCACGCGGGGGCCCCTCTGGGGCCAACGTCCTGACTTTC.

J is TRBJ2-1 and V is TRBV5-4, with D possibly TRBD1 on 6 matching bases. Germline lookup yields CDR1 SGHNT and CDR2 YYREEE (reference sequence). The CDR3 has 13 residues. V shed 4 bases and J shed 3 bases, with 8 bases lying between them. The CDR3 DNA sequence: TGTGCCAGCAGCCTGGACAGCTACAATGAGCAGTTCTTC. Translated: CASSLDSYNEQFF.

The chain recombines TRBV5-1 with TRBJ2-6; D gene uncertain. V was cut by 0 bases and J by 8 bases, with 15 bases left in between. CDR1 is SGHRS, CDR2 YFSETQ, per germline. The CDR3 runs to 16 residues. The CDR3 is CASSLGPGSSTNVLTF. CDR3 sequence (DNA): TGCGCCAGCAGCTTGGGGCCAGGATCATCGACCAACGTCCTGACTTTC.